This is a list of T cell receptor beta chains from one sample in a study of cytomegalovirus exposure and HLA in healthy donors. Profiled with immunoSEQ multiplex PCR; TCRdb holds only in-frame clones, not every one. The sample includes about 140,000 clones, around 80% seen only once; the top ten take about 3.2%. Input material: PBMCs. The receptors come from a man between 18 and 35 years old in good health and CMV-seropositive. Each CDR3 is given with its conserved first and last residue. The D gene is left open where the match is weak. The listing skips clone size in some rows; elsewhere it reads once, few, many or a size class.

abundance: NA
j_gene: TRBJ2-3
v_gene: TRBV7-3
d_gene: TRBD2
CDR3aa: CASSLIGLAGVSRTDTQYF
CDR3nt: TGTGCCAGCAGCTTAATAGGGCTAGCGGGTGTCAGTCGCACAGATACGCAGTATTTT

abundance: once
j_gene: TRBJ2-7
v_gene: TRBV28
d_gene: TRBD1
CDR3aa: CASRYSGQAPYEQYF
CDR3nt: TGTGCCAGCAGATATTCGGGACAGGCTCCCTACGAGCAGTACTTC

abundance: NA
j_gene: TRBJ1-5
v_gene: TRBV6-5
d_gene: TRBD1
CDR3aa: CASSLTGDDQPQHF
CDR3nt: TGTGCCAGCAGCCTGACAGGGGATGATCAGCCCCAGCATTTT

abundance: NA
j_gene: TRBJ2-1
v_gene: TRBV7-9
d_gene: TRBD2
CDR3aa: CASRGLAGDLDEQFF
CDR3nt: TGTGCCAGCAGGGGGCTAGCGGGAGATTTGGATGAGCAGTTCTTC

abundance: few
j_gene: TRBJ1-2
v_gene: TRBV27
d_gene: NA
CDR3aa: CASSFVTGAGYTF
CDR3nt: TGTGCCAGCAGCTTCGTGACTGGGGCTGGTTACACCTTC

abundance: NA
j_gene: TRBJ2-7
v_gene: TRBV25-1
d_gene: TRBD2
CDR3aa: CASSEPTSGSSHEQYF
CDR3nt: TGTGCCAGCAGTGAACCCACTAGCGGGAGTTCCCACGAGCAGTACTTC

abundance: NA
j_gene: TRBJ1-5
v_gene: TRBV7-9
d_gene: NA
CDR3aa: CASSPLGQGPNQPQHF
CDR3nt: TGTGCCAGCAGTCCCCTGGGGCAGGGCCCAAATCAGCCCCAGCATTTT

abundance: NA
j_gene: TRBJ1-1
v_gene: TRBV6-1
d_gene: TRBD1
CDR3aa: CASSESTFDRVINTEAFF
CDR3nt: TGTGCCAGCAGTGAATCAACGTTCGACAGGGTAATTAACACTGAAGCTTTCTTT

abundance: NA
j_gene: TRBJ2-2
v_gene: TRBV11-2
d_gene: NA
CDR3aa: CASTLRGGRSGELFF
CDR3nt: TGTGCCAGCACCCTAAGAGGGGGAAGGTCCGGGGAGCTGTTTTTT

abundance: NA
j_gene: TRBJ2-5
v_gene: TRBV9
d_gene: TRBD1
CDR3aa: CASSVLGTGSLQTQYF
CDR3nt: TGTGCCAGCAGCGTCCTAGGGACAGGGAGTTTGCAGACCCAGTACTTC

abundance: NA
j_gene: TRBJ1-2
v_gene: TRBV6-1
d_gene: NA
CDR3aa: CASKVGPGYYGYTF
CDR3nt: TGTGCCAGCAAAGTCGGCCCAGGCTACTATGGCTACACCTTC

abundance: NA
j_gene: TRBJ2-4
v_gene: TRBV7-9
d_gene: NA
CDR3aa: CASSSGSGIFRF
CDR3nt: TGTGCCAGCAGCTCCGGATCCGGGATATTTCGTTTC

abundance: NA
j_gene: TRBJ2-7
v_gene: TRBV6-6
d_gene: TRBD1
CDR3aa: CASNDRGDEQYF
CDR3nt: TGTGCCAGCAATGACAGGGGAGACGAGCAGTACTTC

abundance: NA
j_gene: TRBJ1-2
v_gene: TRBV2
d_gene: NA
CDR3aa: CASSEAAAGYTF
CDR3nt: TGTGCCAGCAGTGAAGCAGCGGCTGGCTACACCTTC

abundance: NA
j_gene: TRBJ1-4
v_gene: TRBV4-1
d_gene: NA
CDR3aa: CASGGSTIEKLFF
CDR3nt: TGCGCCAGCGGGGGGTCCACTATTGAAAAACTGTTTTTT

abundance: NA
j_gene: TRBJ2-1
v_gene: TRBV29-1
d_gene: NA
CDR3aa: CSASGDGAYNEQFF
CDR3nt: TGCAGCGCTTCGGGGGATGGGGCCTACAATGAGCAGTTCTTC

abundance: NA
j_gene: TRBJ2-1
v_gene: TRBV6-1
d_gene: TRBD2
CDR3aa: CASSEEGTSFGRNEQFF
CDR3nt: TGTGCCAGCAGTGAAGAGGGGACTAGTTTCGGACGCAATGAGCAGTTCTTC

abundance: NA
j_gene: TRBJ2-2
v_gene: TRBV2
d_gene: TRBD2
CDR3aa: CASLQGRGGTGELFF
CDR3nt: TGTGCCAGCCTACAAGGTCGGGGGGGCACCGGGGAGCTGTTTTTT

abundance: NA
j_gene: TRBJ2-2
v_gene: TRBV6-4
d_gene: TRBD1
CDR3aa: CATTGDTGELFF
CDR3nt: TGTGCCACCACAGGGGACACCGGGGAGCTGTTTTTT

abundance: once
j_gene: TRBJ1-5
v_gene: TRBV2
d_gene: NA
CDR3aa: CASTREVYSNQPQHF
CDR3nt: TGTGCCAGCACCAGGGAAGTCTATAGCAATCAGCCCCAGCATTTT

abundance: NA
j_gene: TRBJ2-2
v_gene: TRBV6-4
d_gene: TRBD1
CDR3aa: CASTQDRGGTGELFF
CDR3nt: TGTGCCAGCACCCAGGACAGGGGCGGAACCGGGGAGCTGTTTTTT

abundance: NA
j_gene: TRBJ2-5
v_gene: TRBV27
d_gene: TRBD2
CDR3aa: CASRSRLAGRETQYF
CDR3nt: TGTGCCAGCAGGTCCCGACTAGCGGGTAGAGAGACCCAGTACTTC

abundance: NA
j_gene: TRBJ2-3
v_gene: TRBV27
d_gene: NA
CDR3aa: CASSSPERVKDTQYF
CDR3nt: TGTGCCAGCAGTTCCCCCGAGAGGGTTAAGGATACGCAGTATTTT

abundance: NA
j_gene: TRBJ2-7
v_gene: TRBV7-2
d_gene: TRBD1
CDR3aa: CASSAGQASSYEQYF
CDR3nt: TGTGCCAGCAGCGCAGGACAGGCTAGCTCCTACGAGCAGTACTTC

abundance: NA
j_gene: TRBJ2-7
v_gene: TRBV2
d_gene: NA
CDR3aa: CASSVEGYEQYF
CDR3nt: TGTGCCAGCAGTGTTGAGGGCTACGAGCAGTACTTC

abundance: NA
j_gene: TRBJ2-3
v_gene: TRBV7-9
d_gene: NA
CDR3aa: CASSRANLPIETDTQYF
CDR3nt: TGTGCCAGCAGCCGCGCCAACCTACCGATCGAGACAGATACGCAGTATTTT

abundance: NA
j_gene: TRBJ2-1
v_gene: TRBV5-1
d_gene: TRBD2
CDR3aa: CASSPGLAGELPNEQFF
CDR3nt: TGCGCCAGCAGCCCGGGACTAGCGGGAGAGCTCCCCAATGAGCAGTTCTTC

abundance: NA
j_gene: TRBJ1-1
v_gene: TRBV5-1
d_gene: TRBD1
CDR3aa: CASSIGTGVGMNTEAFF
CDR3nt: TGCGCCAGCAGCATCGGGACAGGGGTGGGAATGAACACTGAAGCTTTCTTT

abundance: NA
j_gene: TRBJ1-1
v_gene: TRBV28
d_gene: NA
CDR3aa: CASSLLGVNTEAFF
CDR3nt: TGTGCCAGCAGTTTGTTGGGAGTGAACACTGAAGCTTTCTTT

abundance: few
j_gene: TRBJ1-2
v_gene: TRBV21-1
d_gene: NA
CDR3aa: CASPGTSRTVGYTF
CDR3nt: TGTGCCAGCCCCGGGACATCTCGGACGGTTGGCTACACCTTC